This TCR beta chain was observed in a study of blood T cells in healthy people across ages. Study-level background: Capture via template switching afforded approximately one barcoded beta molecule per two T cells.

V lost 1 base and J 6 bases, leaving 9 bases between the germline ends. Germline V gene sequence: CDR1 GTSNPN, CDR2 SVGIG (reference sequence). The CDR3 totals 12 residues. The second PCR ran about 6 to 12 cycles with a sample-barcoded 5' primer and J-beta primers. MiXCR, applied by TCRdb to the 5' RACE reads, yields one record per CDR3 protein. The table has roughly 900,000 distinct CDR3 sequences, around 46% seen once. The sequence was obtained from a man aged 30-40 years in good health. Sample: blood. The chain uses TRBV30 and TRBJ1-2; D may be TRBD1 (5 bases). CDR3 sequence (DNA): TGTGCCTGGAGTGCAGGGCTCCATGGCTACACCTTC. It translates to CAWSAGLHGYTF. The full variable domain, in which reference TRBV30 and TRBJ1-2 provide the parts outside the CDR3, is SQTIHQWPATLVQPVGSPLSLECTVEGTSNPNLYWYRQAAGRGLQLLFYSVGIGQISSEVPQNLSASRPQDRQFILSSKKLLLSDSGFYLCAWSAGLHGYTFGSGTRLTVV.